This T cell receptor (beta chain) was found in a study of T-cell memory formation after mild COVID-19. As for the study in general: TCR clusters largely stayed donor specific.

Study-wide findings and caveats: Balance between CD4 and CD8 was seen in clones contracting day 15 to 85, and a CD4+ lean was seen in later expanders.

Employing constant-segment primers, 5'RACE generated TCR alpha and TCR beta cDNA libraries bearing sample barcodes and UMIs. TCRdb reprocessed the 5' RACE reads via MiXCR and lists one record per CDR3 protein. The data show roughly 310,000 distinct CDR3 sequences, roughly 15% seen once. Germline V gene data show CDR1 as SQVTM and CDR2 as ANQGSEA. Trimming removed 8 bases from V and 0 bases from J, with 19 bases in between. CDR3 length equals 15 residues. This clonotype was seen at least ten times. Its matching antigen is unknown. The sample was PBMCs or a T cell subset sorted from them (not recorded which). The TCR was taken from a man between 18 and 35 years old who had mild COVID-19 (a few samples of this study predate the infection). Cell type and time point are not known. This chain joins TRBV29-1 and TRBJ1-1; TRBD1 might be the D (5 bases). The CDR3 reads CSTRAGWGMNTEAFF. The DNA of the CDR3 is TGCAGCACGAGGGCTGGATGGGGGATGAACACTGAAGCTTTCTTT.